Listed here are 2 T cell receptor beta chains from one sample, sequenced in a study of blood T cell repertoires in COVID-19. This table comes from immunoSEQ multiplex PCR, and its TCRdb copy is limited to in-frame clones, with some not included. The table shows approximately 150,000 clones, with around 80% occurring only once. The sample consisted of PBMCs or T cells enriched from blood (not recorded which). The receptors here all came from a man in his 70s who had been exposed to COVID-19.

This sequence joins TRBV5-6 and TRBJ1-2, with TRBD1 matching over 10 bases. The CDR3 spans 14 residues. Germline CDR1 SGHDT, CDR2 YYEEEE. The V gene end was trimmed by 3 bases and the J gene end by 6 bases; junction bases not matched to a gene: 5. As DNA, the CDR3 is TGTGCCAGCAGCTACTGGACAGGGGGGAATGGCTACACCTTC. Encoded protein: CASSYWTGGNGYTF.

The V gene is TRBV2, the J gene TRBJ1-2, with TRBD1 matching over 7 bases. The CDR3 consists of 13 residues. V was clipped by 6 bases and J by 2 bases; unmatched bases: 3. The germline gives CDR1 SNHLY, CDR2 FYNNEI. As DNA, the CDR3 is TGTGCCAGCAGCGGGACAGCAAACTATGGCTACACCTTC. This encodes CASSGTANYGYTF.